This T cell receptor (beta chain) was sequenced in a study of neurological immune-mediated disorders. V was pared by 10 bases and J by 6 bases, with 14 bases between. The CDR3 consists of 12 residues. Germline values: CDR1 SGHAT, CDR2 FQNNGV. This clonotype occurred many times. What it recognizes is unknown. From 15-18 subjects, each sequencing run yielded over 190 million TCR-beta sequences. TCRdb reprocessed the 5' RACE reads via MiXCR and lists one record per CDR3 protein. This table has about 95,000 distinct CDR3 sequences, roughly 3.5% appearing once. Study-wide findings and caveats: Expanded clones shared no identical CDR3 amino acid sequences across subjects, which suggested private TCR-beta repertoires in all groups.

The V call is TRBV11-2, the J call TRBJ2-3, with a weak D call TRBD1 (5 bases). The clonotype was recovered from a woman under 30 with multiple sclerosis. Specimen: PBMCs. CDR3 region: CATTQGYDTQYF. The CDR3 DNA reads TGTGCCACGACCCAGGGATACGATACGCAGTATTTT.